Listed below are T cell receptor beta chains from one sample, sequenced in a study of neurological immune-mediated disorders. TCRdb used MiXCR to reprocess the 5' RACE reads, holding one entry per CDR3 protein. The sample lists about 76,000 distinct CDR3 sequences; 15% to 20% were seen once. Sequenced material: PBMCs. The source of these receptors is a woman aged 40 to 50 in good health. The CDR3 runs from the conserved cysteine through the conserved F or W. The order of the fields is CDR3 length, J gene, clone size, V gene, D gene, CDR3 protein, CDR3 DNA. The D gene is left open where the match is weak. The size of a clone is reported for some rows only, either as once, few or many, or as a class for expanded clones.

15 | TRBJ2-4 | many | TRBV20-1 | - | CSSPGAGARPSIQYF | TGCAGCTCCCCCGGGGCAGGGGCACGTCCGTCCATTCAGTACTTC
14 | TRBJ1-3 | many | TRBV20-1 | - | CSASFGSSGNTIYF | TGCAGTGCTAGCTTCGGAAGCTCTGGAAACACCATATATTTT
13 | TRBJ2-5 | many | TRBV5-1 | TRBD1 | CASSFGTGETQYF | TGCGCCAGCAGCTTCGGGACAGGGGAGACCCAGTACTTC
12 | TRBJ2-5 | many | TRBV29-1 | - | CSVEEGHPTQYF | TGCAGCGTTGAAGAGGGACACCCGACCCAGTACTTC
14 | TRBJ1-5 | many | TRBV2 | - | CASSEFRGNQPQHF | TGTGCCAGCAGTGAGTTTCGGGGCAATCAGCCCCAGCATTTT
16 | TRBJ2-2 | many | TRBV2 | - | CASSEAGDGTTGELFF | TGTGCCAGCAGTGAAGCAGGGGATGGTACCACCGGGGAGCTGTTTTTT
14 | TRBJ2-5 | many | TRBV3-1 | TRBD2 | CASSQDTSGSTQYF | TGTGCCAGCAGCCAAGATACTAGCGGGAGTACCCAGTACTTC
13 | TRBJ2-3 | many | TRBV27 | - | CASAASPIDTQYF | TGTGCCAGTGCGGCGTCACCAATAGATACGCAGTATTTT
16 | TRBJ1-3 | many | TRBV6-6 | - | CASSLQDSLSGNTIYF | TGTGCCAGCAGTCTTCAGGACAGCCTCTCTGGAAACACCATATATTTT
14 | TRBJ2-5 | - | TRBV11-3 | - | CASSVGGSEETQYF | TGTGCCAGCAGCGTTGGGGGGAGCGAGGAGACCCAGTACTTC
18 | TRBJ1-5 | many | TRBV6-6 | TRBD1 | CASRYMVGAQGANQPQHF | TGTGCCAGCAGATACATGGTAGGGGCACAGGGGGCAAATCAGCCCCAGCATTTT
13 | TRBJ2-3 | many | TRBV20-1 | - | CSAPRGRTDTQYF | TGCAGTGCTCCCCGAGGGCGCACAGATACGCAGTATTTT
13 | TRBJ2-1 | - | TRBV10-3 | - | CAISESNSYEQFF | TGTGCCATCAGTGAGTCCAACAGCTACGAGCAGTTCTTC
15 | TRBJ2-2 | few | TRBV12-3/TRBV12-4 | TRBD1 | CASSAGTGLDGELFF | TGTGCCAGCAGCGCCGGGACAGGCCTGGATGGGGAGCTGTTTTTT
15 | TRBJ2-3 | many | TRBV20-1 | TRBD2 | CSASISGESTDTQYF | TGCAGTGCTAGCATTAGCGGGGAAAGCACAGATACGCAGTATTTT
13 | TRBJ1-2 | many | TRBV15 | - | CATGGGGASGYTF | TGTGCCACCGGAGGAGGGGGGGCATCAGGCTACACCTTC
14 | TRBJ2-2 | many | TRBV7-8 | - | CASSTLGSTGELFF | TGTGCCAGCAGCACCCTTGGGAGCACCGGGGAGCTGTTTTTT
16 | TRBJ1-2 | many | TRBV7-9 | - | CASSAKNKEVNYGYTF | TGTGCCAGCAGCGCCAAAAATAAAGAGGTTAACTATGGCTACACCTTC
16 | TRBJ2-3 | - | TRBV5-6 | TRBD1 | CASSVTGQGKTDTQYF | TGTGCCAGCAGCGTGACGGGACAGGGGAAGACAGATACGCAGTATTTT
16 | TRBJ2-2 | many | TRBV27 | - | CASSLTLGLNTGELFF | TGTGCCAGCAGTTTAACGTTAGGGCTCAACACCGGGGAGCTGTTTTTT
18 | TRBJ2-5 | many | TRBV6-1 | - | CASSEFPQTRADQETQYF | TGTGCCAGCAGTGAATTCCCTCAGACCCGGGCGGACCAAGAGACCCAGTACTTC
15 | TRBJ2-7 | many | TRBV7-2 | - | CASSPVGGSTYEQYF | TGTGCCAGCAGCCCAGTCGGAGGTAGCACCTACGAGCAGTACTTC
15 | TRBJ2-5 | many | TRBV15 | - | CATSRDGADQETQYF | TGTGCCACCAGCAGAGATGGCGCAGACCAAGAGACCCAGTACTTC
10 | TRBJ2-1 | many | TRBV20-1 | - | CSAARVEQFF | TGCAGTGCTGCCCGTGTTGAGCAGTTCTTC
16 | TRBJ2-3 | many | TRBV7-3 | - | CASSSRTGPSTDTQYF | TGTGCCAGCAGCTCCCGCACAGGGCCCAGCACAGATACGCAGTATTTT
15 | TRBJ2-1 | many | TRBV20-1 | TRBD2 | CSARDLAGGPLEQFF | TGCAGTGCTAGAGATCTGGCGGGGGGGCCTCTTGAGCAGTTCTTC
14 | TRBJ1-5 | many | TRBV12-3/TRBV12-4 | TRBD1 | CASSPGQNNQPQHF | TGTGCCAGCAGCCCGGGACAGAATAATCAGCCCCAGCATTTT
14 | TRBJ2-5 | many | TRBV20-1 | TRBD2 | CSEGLAGREETQYF | TGCAGCGAAGGACTAGCGGGGAGGGAAGAGACCCAGTACTTC
15 | TRBJ1-1 | - | TRBV5-1 | - | CASSSLIGTNTEAFF | TGCGCCAGCAGCTCTCTGATCGGGACGAACACTGAAGCTTTCTTT